This T cell receptor (beta chain) came from a study of molecular identifiers for immune sequencing clone quantification. From the PCR reads, TCRdb called clonotypes with MiXCR, one entry per CDR3 protein. The data show around 460,000 distinct CDR3 sequences, less than 30% seen once. This clonotype was counted between two and nine times. The CDR3 runs 16 residues. Germline V CDR1 and CDR2: DFQATT, SNEGSKA (reference sequence). The V and J ends lost 5 bases and 1 base, in that order; junction bases with no gene match: 7. Sequenced: naive CD8+ T cells from blood, with Jurkat cell RNA spiked in. Subset of the sample: FACS-sorted CD8+CD4-CCR7+CD45RA+ naive T cells. This sequence joins TRBV20-1 and TRBJ2-2; 10 nucleotides line up with TRBD1. This TCR came from a human donor in good health. Some libraries in this study had Jurkat cell RNA spiked in. The CDR3 sequence is CSASPGQGRNTGELFF. In DNA, the CDR3 is TGCAGTGCTTCGCCGGGACAGGGGAGGAACACCGGGGAGCTGTTTTTT.